The present TCR beta chain was sequenced within a study of cytomegalovirus exposure and HLA in healthy donors. Overall study findings and caveats: Relative to equally common others, HLA-associated TCR beta chains showed greater clonal expansion in a later analysis. Reportedly, HLA-A and HLA-B alleles of most subjects were accurately predicted from TCR beta. An analysis done earlier found most TCR beta V segments productive about 90% or about 30% of the time.

This clone was observed a single time. The antigen is undetermined. The CDR3 loop spans 16 amino acids. Per the germline V gene, CDR1 is SNHLY and CDR2 is FYNNEI. The ends lost 3 bases at V and 1 base at J; junction bases unmatched: 7. The PCR employed 60 Vbeta primers together with 13 Jbeta primers. Profiling relied on immunoSEQ multiplex PCR, and the TCRdb table lists in-frame clones only, not all of them. The repertoire consists of some 150,000 clones, with approximately 75% occurring once and the leading ten covering more than 3%. The receptor comes from a man aged 30 to 39 in good health and CMV-seropositive. This chain joins TRBV2 and TRBJ2-5; 8 bases agree with TRBD1. Sequenced: PBMCs. Here the CDR3 DNA reads TGTGCCAGCAGTGATTTGACAGGGGTGTCCCAAGAGACCCAGTACTTC. Protein: CASSDLTGVSQETQYF.